A selection of T cell receptor beta chains follows, all from one sample in a study of cytomegalovirus exposure and HLA in healthy donors. The table came from immunoSEQ multiplex PCR; TCRdb's copy has only in-frame clones and leaves some out. Found here are 40,000 to 45,000 clones; the top ten clones hold roughly 6%. Sequenced input: PBMCs. Receptor source: a man under 40 in good health and CMV-seronegative. Each CDR3 is given with its conserved first and last residue. A D gene is named only where the DNA matches it firmly.

j_call v_call d_call cdr3_nt cdr3_aa
TRBJ2-1 TRBV7-6 TRBD1 TGTGCCAGCAGCAAATACAGGGGTGAGCAGTTCTTC CASSKYRGEQFF
TRBJ1-5 TRBV19 NA TGTGCCAGTAGTATGAGGAATCGGGGCAATCAGCCCCAGCATTTT CASSMRNRGNQPQHF
TRBJ2-1 TRBV7-9 NA TGTGCCAGCAGCATTACCCCTCATAGTGGTGAGCAGTTCTTC CASSITPHSGEQFF
TRBJ2-7 TRBV15 TRBD2 TGTGCCACCGAAGAGACTAGCGGGCTCGACGAGCAGTACTTC CATEETSGLDEQYF
TRBJ2-3 TRBV9 TRBD1 TGTGCCAGCGGGCGGGACAGGGGGACAGATACGCAGTATTTT CASGRDRGTDTQYF
TRBJ1-5 TRBV6-5 NA TGTGCCAGCAGGAGAGAACAGGGTTGGTGGCCCCAGCATTTT CASRREQGWWPQHF
TRBJ2-7 TRBV4-1 NA TGCGCCAGCAGCCCGCGACAGGAGAACTACGAGCAGTACTTC CASSPRQENYEQYF
TRBJ2-1 TRBV5-1 TRBD2 TGCGCCAGCAGCTTGGCGGCTTTGGGTAGCGGGAGGGTGGGGCAGTTCTTC CASSLAALGSGRVGQFF
TRBJ1-2 TRBV19 NA TGTGCCAGTAGCACAGGTGGGCATGGCTACACCTTC CASSTGGHGYTF
TRBJ1-6 TRBV6-4 TRBD1 TGTGCCAGCAGTGACTCAGGGGGCAATTCACCCCTCCACTTT CASSDSGGNSPLHF
TRBJ2-7 TRBV27 TRBD1 TGTGCCAGCAGGGCAGGGGGCGCTTCCGAGCAGTACTTC CASRAGGASEQYF
TRBJ2-7 TRBV6-1 NA TGTGCCAGCATGGGAGTTTTGTCCTACGAGCAGTACTTC CASMGVLSYEQYF
TRBJ2-7 TRBV5-1 TRBD2 TGCGCCAGCAGAGCACTAGCGGGAGTCGGCGAGCAGTACTTC CASRALAGVGEQYF
TRBJ2-1 TRBV27 TRBD2 TGTGCCAGCAGTTCTGTGACTAGCGGCGCGGGGCAGTTCTTC CASSSVTSGAGQFF
TRBJ2-1 TRBV29-1 NA TGCAGCGTTCCGGGGTGGGGTAGGTATGAGCAGTTCTTC CSVPGWGRYEQFF
TRBJ1-2 TRBV15 NA TGTGCCACCAGCAGAGATCAGCAGGGTGCGAGCGGCTACACCTTC CATSRDQQGASGYTF
TRBJ1-5 TRBV6-5 NA TGTGCCACAAAGGGGGGGCCAAGCAATCAGCCCCAGCATTTT CATKGGPSNQPQHF
TRBJ2-1 TRBV4-3 TRBD2 TGCGCCAGCAGCCAGAGAGCGGGGGGCTCCTACAATGAGCAGTTCTTC CASSQRAGGSYNEQFF
TRBJ2-5 TRBV18 NA TGTGCCAGCTCACTAGAATTCCAAGAGACCCAGTACTTC CASSLEFQETQYF
TRBJ2-5 TRBV5-1 TRBD1 TGCGCCAGCCTAGAGGCAGGGGGAGTCTGGGAGACCCAGTACTTC CASLEAGGVWETQYF
TRBJ1-1 TRBV25-1 NA TGTGCCAGCAGTGTGGGGGGGGCGGGGACAAAGAACACTGAAGCTTTCTTT CASSVGGAGTKNTEAFF
TRBJ1-2 TRBV15 TRBD1 TGTGCCACCAGATCGACAGGGGGCGCCGGTGGCTACACCTTC CATRSTGGAGGYTF
TRBJ1-1 TRBV4-1 NA TGCGCCAGCAGCCAAGTAGTCGGGGATTCTGAAGCTTTCTTT CASSQVVGDSEAFF
TRBJ2-4 TRBV10-2 NA TGCGCCAGCAGTGACCCCACTATTCCCCCAGGACTAGCCAAAAACATTCAGTACTTC CASSDPTIPPGLAKNIQYF
TRBJ2-3 TRBV11-3 TRBD2 TGTGCCAGCAGCTTAGGTTCTAGCGGGAGCACGGATACGCAGTATTTT CASSLGSSGSTDTQYF
TRBJ2-7 TRBV10-2 NA TGCGCCAGCAGTGAGTCGCCAGCGGCAAACGAGCAGTACTTC CASSESPAANEQYF
TRBJ1-5 TRBV10-1 NA TGCGCCAGCAGTGAGTCGAGTCAGCCCCAGCATTTT CASSESSQPQHF
TRBJ2-3 TRBV5-8 NA TGTGCCAGCAGCCACTATGGGGAGGCAGATACGCAGTATTTT CASSHYGEADTQYF
TRBJ2-5 TRBV6-1 NA TGTGCCAGTACGGGGGGCCCCTTCAAGGAGACCCAGTACTTC CASTGGPFKETQYF
TRBJ1-1 TRBV5-4 NA TGTGCCAGCAGCTTGGACATCCCGACTGAAGCTTTCTTT CASSLDIPTEAFF
TRBJ1-5 TRBV6-1 NA TGTGCCAGCAGTCCGACTCCAGGGGGCAATCAGCCCCAGCATTTT CASSPTPGGNQPQHF
TRBJ2-1 TRBV4-2 NA TGTGCCAGCAGCCCGACTCTTGACAATGAGCAGTTCTTC CASSPTLDNEQFF
TRBJ2-7 TRBV2 TRBD2 TGTGCCAGCAGTGATGATGTGGGAGGGGACGAGCAGTACTTC CASSDDVGGDEQYF
TRBJ2-3 TRBV6-4 TRBD2 TGTGCCAGCAGTGAACGCGCGGGAGACACAGATACGCAGTATTTT CASSERAGDTDTQYF
TRBJ1-5 TRBV7-2 NA TGTGCCAGCAGCCGAACCGGGGGGAATCAGCCCCAGCATTTT CASSRTGGNQPQHF
TRBJ2-2 TRBV6-5 NA TGTGCCACCGTATACTGGACCGGGGAGCTGTTTTTT CATVYWTGELFF
TRBJ2-7 TRBV7-2 TRBD2 TGTGCCAGCAGCCTATGGGAGGGCGTACTCCAGCCGGAGTTC CASSLWEGVLQPEF
TRBJ2-1 TRBV5-6 TRBD1 TGTGCCAGCTTCCGGGACAGGGGGGATGAGCAGTTCTTC CASFRDRGDEQFF
TRBJ1-1 TRBV6-5 NA TGTGCCAGCAGCGTAACGGGACACTTAAACACTGAAGCTTTCTTT CASSVTGHLNTEAFF
TRBJ1-4 TRBV6-5 NA TGTGCCAGCAGTGAACAGAGAACTAATGAAAAACTGTTTTTT CASSEQRTNEKLFF
TRBJ1-1 TRBV5-4 NA TGTGCCAGCAGCTTGGAAGGGGCCCGAGGAACTGAAGCTTTCTTT CASSLEGARGTEAFF
TRBJ1-5 TRBV4-1 NA TGCGCCAGCAGCCAAGGGGGGGGTGGCAATCAGCCCCAGCATTTT CASSQGGGGNQPQHF
TRBJ1-5 TRBV5-1 TRBD1 TGCGCCAGCAGCAGGACAGGGAATAATCAGCCCCAGCATTTT CASSRTGNNQPQHF
TRBJ2-7 TRBV7-3 TRBD1 TGTGCCAGCAGCTTGGACAGGGGACCCTACGAGCAGTACTTC CASSLDRGPYEQYF
TRBJ2-7 TRBV19 NA TGTGCCAGTCAGTATGGACAGAGCAGCTCCTACGAGCAGTACTTC CASQYGQSSSYEQYF
TRBJ2-2 TRBV6-6 NA TGTGCCAGCACCTCAGCCAGGGGAGCAAACACCGGGGAGCTGTTTTTT CASTSARGANTGELFF
TRBJ1-1 TRBV5-1 NA TGCGCCAGCAGCTCCGGACAGCTGAACACTGAAGCTTTCTTT CASSSGQLNTEAFF
TRBJ1-5 TRBV19 TRBD1 TGTGCCAGTAAAGGCAGGGGGAATTTCCAGCCCCAGCATTTT CASKGRGNFQPQHF
TRBJ1-2 TRBV25-1 NA TGTGCCAGCAGTGAATTAACAGGGTACGGCTACACCTTC CASSELTGYGYTF
TRBJ2-7 TRBV6-1 NA TGTGCCAGCAAGCCGGACGGGATTTCCTACGAGCAGTACTTC CASKPDGISYEQYF
TRBJ2-1 TRBV6-6 TRBD2 TGTGCCAGCAGGCTAGCGGGAGGGTTCGATGAGCAGTTCTTC CASRLAGGFDEQFF
TRBJ2-7 TRBV12-5 NA TGTGCTAGTGGTTTGGTGTTCCCAGGCTCCTACGAGCAGTACTTC CASGLVFPGSYEQYF